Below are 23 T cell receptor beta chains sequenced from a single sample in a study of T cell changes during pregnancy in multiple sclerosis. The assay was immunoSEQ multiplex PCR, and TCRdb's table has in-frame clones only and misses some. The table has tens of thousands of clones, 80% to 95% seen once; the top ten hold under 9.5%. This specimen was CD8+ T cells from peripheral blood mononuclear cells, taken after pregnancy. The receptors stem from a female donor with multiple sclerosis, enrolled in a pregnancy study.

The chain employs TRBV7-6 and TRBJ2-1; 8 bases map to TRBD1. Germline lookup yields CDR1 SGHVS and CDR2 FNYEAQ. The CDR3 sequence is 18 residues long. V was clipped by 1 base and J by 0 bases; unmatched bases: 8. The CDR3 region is CASSLEPGQASSYNEQFF. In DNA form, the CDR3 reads TGTGCCAGCAGCTTAGAACCGGGACAGGCTAGCTCCTACAATGAGCAGTTCTTC.

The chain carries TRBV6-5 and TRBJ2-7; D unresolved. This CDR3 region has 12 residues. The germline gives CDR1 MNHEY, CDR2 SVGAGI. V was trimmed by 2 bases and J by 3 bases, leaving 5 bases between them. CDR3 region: CASSYPFYEQYF. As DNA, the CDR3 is TGTGCCAGCAGTTACCCGTTCTACGAGCAGTACTTC.

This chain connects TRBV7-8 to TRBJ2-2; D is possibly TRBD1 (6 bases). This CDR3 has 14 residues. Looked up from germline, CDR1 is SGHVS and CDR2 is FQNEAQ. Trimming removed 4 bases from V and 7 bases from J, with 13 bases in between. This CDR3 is CASSSGAVLGELFF. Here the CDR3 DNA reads TGTGCCAGCAGCTCAGGGGCGGTCCTCGGGGAGCTGTTTTTT. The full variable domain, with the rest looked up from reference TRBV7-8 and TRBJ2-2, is GAGVSQSPRYKVAKRGQDVALRCDPISGHVSLFWYQQALGQGPEFLTYFQNEAQLDKSGLPSDRFFAERPEGSVSTLKIQRTQQEDSAVYLCASSSGAVLGELFFGEGSRLTVL.

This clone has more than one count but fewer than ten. The CDR3 region has the DNA TGCGCCAGCAGCTACGGACTAGGGTCTGACAATGAGCAGTTCTTC. This sequence encodes CASSYGLGSDNEQFF. The V gene is TRBV5-1, the J gene TRBJ2-1; 7 bases map to TRBD2. The CDR3 consists of 15 residues. V lost 3 bases, J lost 5 bases, and 8 bases stayed unmatched. From germline, CDR1 is SGHRS and CDR2 YFSETQ.

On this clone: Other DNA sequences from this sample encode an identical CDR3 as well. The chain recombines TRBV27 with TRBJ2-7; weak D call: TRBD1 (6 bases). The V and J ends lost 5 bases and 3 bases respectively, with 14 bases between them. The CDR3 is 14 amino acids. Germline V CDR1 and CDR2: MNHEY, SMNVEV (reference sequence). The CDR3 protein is CASSPGTSGYEQYF. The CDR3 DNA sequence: TGTGCCAGCAGTCCCGGGACAAGTGGCTACGAGCAGTACTTC.

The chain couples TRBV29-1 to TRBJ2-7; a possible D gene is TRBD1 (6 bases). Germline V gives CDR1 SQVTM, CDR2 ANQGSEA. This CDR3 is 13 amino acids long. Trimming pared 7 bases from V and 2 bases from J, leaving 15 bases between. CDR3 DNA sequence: TGCAGCGCCGGGACGGGACAAACCTACGAGCAGTACTTC. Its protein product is CSAGTGQTYEQYF.

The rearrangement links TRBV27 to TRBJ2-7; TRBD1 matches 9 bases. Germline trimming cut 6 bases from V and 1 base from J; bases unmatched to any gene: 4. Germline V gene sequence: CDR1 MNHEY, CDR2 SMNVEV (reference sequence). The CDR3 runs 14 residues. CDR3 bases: TGTGCCAGCAGGCCCGGGACAGGGTCCTACGAGCAGTACTTC. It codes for CASRPGTGSYEQYF.

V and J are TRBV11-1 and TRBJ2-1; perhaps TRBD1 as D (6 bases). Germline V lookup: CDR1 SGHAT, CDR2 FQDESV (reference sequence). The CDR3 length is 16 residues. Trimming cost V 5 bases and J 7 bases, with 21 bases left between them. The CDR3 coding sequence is TGTGCCAGCAGCCCCCCGTGGGTTATGCAGGGGAATGAGCAGTTCTTC. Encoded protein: CASSPPWVMQGNEQFF. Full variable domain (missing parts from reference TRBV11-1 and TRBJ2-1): EAEVAQSPRYKITEKSQAVAFWCDPISGHATLYWYRQILGQGPELLVQFQDESVVDDSQLPKDRFSAERLKGVDSTLKIQPAELGDSAMYLCASSPPWVMQGNEQFFGPGTRLTVL.

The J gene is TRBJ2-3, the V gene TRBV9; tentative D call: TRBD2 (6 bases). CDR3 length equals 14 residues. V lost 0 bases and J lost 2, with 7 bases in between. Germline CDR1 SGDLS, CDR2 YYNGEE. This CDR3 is CASSVAGATDTQYF. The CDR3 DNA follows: TGTGCCAGCAGCGTAGCGGGAGCCACAGATACGCAGTATTTT. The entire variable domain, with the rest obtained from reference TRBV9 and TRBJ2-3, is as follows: DSGVTQTPKHLITATGQRVTLRCSPRSGDLSVYWYQQSLDQGLQFLIQYYNGEERAKGNILERFSAQQFPDLHSELNLSSLELGDSALYFCASSVAGATDTQYFGPGTRLTVL.

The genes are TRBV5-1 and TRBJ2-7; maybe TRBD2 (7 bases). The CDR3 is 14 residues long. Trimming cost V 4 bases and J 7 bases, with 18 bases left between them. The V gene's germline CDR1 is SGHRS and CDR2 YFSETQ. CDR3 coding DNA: TGCGCCAGCAGCCCGATGGGGGGGCAGAGAGAGCAGTACTTC. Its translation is CASSPMGGQREQYF.

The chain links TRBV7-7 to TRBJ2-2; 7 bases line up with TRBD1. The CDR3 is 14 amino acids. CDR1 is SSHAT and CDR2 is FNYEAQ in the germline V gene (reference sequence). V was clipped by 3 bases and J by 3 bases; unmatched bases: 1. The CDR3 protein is CASSFGQDTGELFF. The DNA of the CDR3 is TGTGCCAGCAGCTTTGGACAGGACACCGGGGAGCTGTTTTTT.

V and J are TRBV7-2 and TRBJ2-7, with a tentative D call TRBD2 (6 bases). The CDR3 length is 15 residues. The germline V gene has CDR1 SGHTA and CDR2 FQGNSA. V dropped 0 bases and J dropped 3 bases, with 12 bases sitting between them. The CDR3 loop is CASSLAGGAFYEQYF. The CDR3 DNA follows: TGTGCCAGCAGCTTAGCGGGAGGTGCCTTCTACGAGCAGTACTTC.

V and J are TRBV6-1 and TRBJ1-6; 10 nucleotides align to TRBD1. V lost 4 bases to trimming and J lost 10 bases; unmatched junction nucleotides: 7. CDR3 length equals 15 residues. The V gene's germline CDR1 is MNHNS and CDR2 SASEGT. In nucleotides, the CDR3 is TGTGCCAGCAGTGCCTGGGACAGGGGAAGCTCACCCCTCCACTTT. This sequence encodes CASSAWDRGSSPLHF.

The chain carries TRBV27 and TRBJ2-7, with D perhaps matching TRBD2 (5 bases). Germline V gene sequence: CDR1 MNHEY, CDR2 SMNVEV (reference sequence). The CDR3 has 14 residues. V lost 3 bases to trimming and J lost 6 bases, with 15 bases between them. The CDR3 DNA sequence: TGTGCCAGCAGTTTGTGGCCGGGCGCGGGCGAGCAGTACTTC. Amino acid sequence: CASSLWPGAGEQYF.

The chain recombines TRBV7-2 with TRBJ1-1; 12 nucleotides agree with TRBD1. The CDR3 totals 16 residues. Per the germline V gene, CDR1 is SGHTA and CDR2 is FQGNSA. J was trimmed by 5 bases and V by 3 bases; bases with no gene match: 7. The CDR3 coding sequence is TGTGCCAGCAGCTTGGGACAGGGGGCGCTCAGGACTGAAGCTTTCTTT. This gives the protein CASSLGQGALRTEAFF.

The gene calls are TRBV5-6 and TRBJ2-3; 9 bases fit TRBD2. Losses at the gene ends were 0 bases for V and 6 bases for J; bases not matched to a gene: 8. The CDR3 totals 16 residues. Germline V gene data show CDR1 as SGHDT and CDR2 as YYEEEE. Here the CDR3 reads CASSLDTSGQGDTQYF. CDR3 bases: TGTGCCAGCAGCTTGGATACTAGCGGGCAGGGGGATACGCAGTATTTT.

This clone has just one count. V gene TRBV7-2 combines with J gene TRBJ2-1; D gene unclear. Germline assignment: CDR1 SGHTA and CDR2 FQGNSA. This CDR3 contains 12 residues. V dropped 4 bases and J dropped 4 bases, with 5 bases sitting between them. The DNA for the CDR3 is TGTGCCAGCAGCTCAATTTACAATGAGCAGTTCTTC. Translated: CASSSIYNEQFF.

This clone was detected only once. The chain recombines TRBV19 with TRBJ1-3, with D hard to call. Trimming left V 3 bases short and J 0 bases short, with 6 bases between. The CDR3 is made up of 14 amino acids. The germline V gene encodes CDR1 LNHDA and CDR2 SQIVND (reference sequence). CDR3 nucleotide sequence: TGTGCCAGTAGTATGTATAGCTCTGGAAACACCATATATTTT. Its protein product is CASSMYSSGNTIYF.

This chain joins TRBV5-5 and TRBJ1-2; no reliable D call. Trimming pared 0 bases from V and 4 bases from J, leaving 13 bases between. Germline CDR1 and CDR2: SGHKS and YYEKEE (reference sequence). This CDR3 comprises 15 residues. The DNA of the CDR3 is TGTGCCAGCAGCTTGGCCAGAGGGCAGGCCTATGGCTACACCTTC. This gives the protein CASSLARGQAYGYTF.

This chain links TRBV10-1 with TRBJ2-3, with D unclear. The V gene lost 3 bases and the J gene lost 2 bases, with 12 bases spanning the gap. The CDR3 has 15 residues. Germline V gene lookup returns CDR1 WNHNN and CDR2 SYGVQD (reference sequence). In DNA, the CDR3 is TGCGCCAGCAGTGACGGTGCGAGACTCACAGATACGCAGTATTTT. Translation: CASSDGARLTDTQYF.

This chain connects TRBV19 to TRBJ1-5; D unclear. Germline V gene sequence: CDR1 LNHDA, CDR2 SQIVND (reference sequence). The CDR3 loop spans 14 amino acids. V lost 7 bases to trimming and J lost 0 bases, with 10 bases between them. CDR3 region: CASTQFDSNQPQHF. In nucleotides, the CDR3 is TGTGCCAGTACTCAGTTTGATAGCAATCAGCCCCAGCATTTT.

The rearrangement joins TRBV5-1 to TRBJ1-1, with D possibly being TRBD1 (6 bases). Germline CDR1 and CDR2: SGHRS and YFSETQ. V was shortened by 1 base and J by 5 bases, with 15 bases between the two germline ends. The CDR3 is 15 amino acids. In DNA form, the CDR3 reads TGCGCCAGCAGCTTGAGTGGGGGGGGGCGTACTGAAGCTTTCTTT. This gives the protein CASSLSGGGRTEAFF.

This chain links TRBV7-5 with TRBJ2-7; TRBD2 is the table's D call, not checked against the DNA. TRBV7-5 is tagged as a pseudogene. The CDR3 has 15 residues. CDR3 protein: CVRTAIWAGVREQYF. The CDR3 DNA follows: TGTGTCAGAACCGCGATTTGGGCGGGAGTGCGTGAGCAGTACTTC.